The 24 T cell receptor beta chains presented below share a single source sample, sequenced in a study of blood T cell repertoires in COVID-19. The table came from immunoSEQ multiplex PCR; TCRdb's copy has only in-frame clones and leaves some out. The data hold some 130,000 clones, with roughly 80% observed a single time. Material: peripheral blood. These receptors came from a man aged 55 to 69 who had recovered from COVID-19.

This chain connects TRBV19 to TRBJ2-5; 7 positions match TRBD1. Per the germline V gene, CDR1 is LNHDA and CDR2 is SQIVND (reference sequence). The CDR3 runs 13 residues. V was clipped by 5 bases and J by 2 bases; unmatched bases: 2. CDR3 in DNA: TGTGCCAGTAGTGGGGACAGACAAGAGACCCAGTACTTC. It specifies CASSGDRQETQYF.

The CDR3 nucleotides are TGTGCCAGCAGTAGGACAGGGTTCTTTGGCTACACCTTC. This translates into CASSRTGFFGYTF. The chain employs TRBV28 and TRBJ1-2, with 8 nucleotides matching TRBD1. V was clipped by 5 bases and J by 7 bases; unmatched bases: 6. Germline CDR1 reads MDHEN; CDR2 reads SYDVKM. This CDR3 region has 13 residues.

The chain employs TRBV10-3 and TRBJ1-5; D not certain. This CDR3 has 14 residues. Germline V lookup: CDR1 ENHRY, CDR2 SYGVKD. V lost 0 bases, J lost 3 bases, and 6 bases lay in between. CDR3 sequence: CAISESSANQPQHF. The CDR3 bases are TGTGCCATCAGTGAGTCGAGCGCCAATCAGCCCCAGCATTTT.

The rearrangement joins TRBV4-1 to TRBJ1-1; 8 bases match TRBD1. V dropped 5 bases and J dropped 0; count of bases not matched to a gene: 14. The CDR3 contains 18 residues. The germline gives CDR1 MGHRA, CDR2 YSYEKL. The CDR3 coding sequence is TGCGCCAGCAGCGTACGGACCTCCGGGACAGGTATGAACACTGAAGCTTTCTTT. As protein: CASSVRTSGTGMNTEAFF.

This sequence joins TRBV28 and TRBJ1-6, with 7 nucleotides matching TRBD1. From germline, CDR1 is MDHEN and CDR2 SYDVKM. V was clipped by 6 bases and J by 11 bases; unmatched bases: 16. CDR3 length: 16 residues. CDR3 DNA sequence: TGTGCCAGCAGAATAACAGGGGTGGAGGTTTGGACACCCCTCCACTTT. It is translated as CASRITGVEVWTPLHF.

V is TRBV28 and J is TRBJ2-7; 7 nucleotides line up with TRBD2. Germline V lookup: CDR1 MDHEN, CDR2 SYDVKM. CDR3 length: 13 amino acids. V was clipped by 10 bases and J by 3 bases; unmatched bases: 9. The CDR3 DNA reads as TGTGCCATAGGGGCTAGCGGTATCTACGAGCAGTACTTC. Translation gives CAIGASGIYEQYF.

The V gene is TRBV18, the J gene TRBJ1-1; D is perhaps TRBD1 (5 bases). Germline V lookup: CDR1 KGHSH, CDR2 LQKENI. Trimming left V 5 bases short and J 7 bases short, with 8 bases between. The CDR3 sequence is 11 residues long. DNA for the CDR3: TGTGCCAGCTCAACGGGGGTTGAAGCTTTCTTT. Its translation: CASSTGVEAFF.

This sequence joins TRBV5-5 and TRBJ2-2; perhaps TRBD1 as D (5 bases). This CDR3 has 16 residues. Germline V lookup: CDR1 SGHKS, CDR2 YYEKEE (reference sequence). With 7 bases removed from V and 6 bases from J, the gap between germline ends came to 22 bases. The DNA of the CDR3 is TGTGCCAGCCGACATGACAGTACCAAGATAGCCGGGGAGCTGTTTTTT. Translation gives CASRHDSTKIAGELFF.

V is TRBV9 and J is TRBJ1-5; 7 bases agree with TRBD1. The CDR3 is 15 amino acids. The trim removed 3 bases at V and 2 bases at J, leaving 5 bases unmatched. The germline V gene encodes CDR1 SGDLS and CDR2 YYNGEE. The CDR3 DNA is TGTGCCAGCAGCGCCACAGGGGATGGCAATCAGCCCCAGCATTTT. The encoded protein is CASSATGDGNQPQHF.

The chain has TRBV12-5 and TRBJ1-1; D is unresolved. The germline V gene has CDR1 LGHNT and CDR2 FRNRAP. The CDR3 covers 13 residues. V was cut by 2 bases and J by 4 bases, with 8 bases left in between. As DNA, the CDR3 is TGTGCTAGTGGTTTGAACGAGGGCACTGAAGCTTTCTTT. Translating gives CASGLNEGTEAFF.

The chain combines TRBV28 with TRBJ2-1; possible D gene TRBD1, 6 bases. CDR1 and CDR2 (germline): MDHEN, SYDVKM. Trimming took off 6 bases at V and 8 bases at J, with 11 bases between the two ends. The CDR3 loop spans 12 amino acids. The CDR3 sequence: CASRLQGHEQFF. As DNA, the CDR3 is TGTGCCAGCAGGCTACAGGGCCATGAGCAGTTCTTC.

The chain has TRBV7-2 and TRBJ2-5; 11 nucleotides line up with TRBD2. This CDR3 region has 14 residues. Germline CDR1 and CDR2: SGHTA and FQGNSA. V shed 1 base and J 5 bases; nucleotides not matched to a gene: 0. The CDR3 DNA sequence: TGTGCCAGCAGCTTAGTAGCGGGAGGGGAGACCCAGTACTTC. Protein: CASSLVAGGETQYF.

V gene TRBV7-2 combines with J gene TRBJ1-2; D might be TRBD1 (6 bases). This CDR3 has 14 amino acids. V lost 4 bases to trimming and J lost 3 bases, with 12 bases between them. The germline CDR1 and CDR2 sequences are SGHTA and FQGNSA. The CDR3 loop reads CASSSFRGDYGYTF. CDR3 DNA sequence: TGTGCCAGCAGCTCCTTCAGGGGCGACTATGGCTACACCTTC. Filled out from reference TRBV7-2 and TRBJ1-2, the complete variable domain reads GAGVSQSPSNKVTEKGKDVELRCDPISGHTALYWYRQSLGQGLEFLIYFQGNSAPDKSGLPSDRFSAERTGGSVSTLTIQRTQQEDSAVYLCASSSFRGDYGYTFGSGTRLTVV.

This clone has only a few counts. The rearrangement links TRBV10-3 to TRBJ1-5, with D unclear. From germline, CDR1 is ENHRY and CDR2 SYGVKD. The CDR3 is 13 amino acids. V lost 6 bases, J lost 3 bases, and 9 bases lay in between. CDR3 region: CAISDTYNQPQHF. The CDR3 DNA sequence: TGTGCCATCAGCGACACTTACAATCAGCCCCAGCATTTT.

This clone was detected only once. The chain combines TRBV6-2 or TRBV6-3 with TRBJ2-3, with 7 bases lining up with TRBD2. Trimming took 6 bases from V and 8 from J; bases not matched to a gene: 5. Germline V CDR1 and CDR2: MNHEY, SVGEGT. This CDR3 has 12 amino acids. CDR3 protein: CASSLGGGTQYF. CDR3 nucleotides: TGTGCCAGCAGCCTTGGGGGGGGTACGCAGTATTTT.

This chain connects TRBV11-2 to TRBJ2-7; 10 bases line up with TRBD1. V gave up 4 bases and J gave up 2 bases; unmatched junction bases: 2. CDR3 length: 14 amino acids. Looked up from germline, CDR1 is SGHAT and CDR2 is FQNNGV. CDR3 loop: CASSWDRGAYEQYF. CDR3 coding DNA: TGTGCCAGCAGCTGGGACAGGGGTGCCTACGAGCAGTACTTC.

The chain joins TRBV5-1 to TRBJ1-1; D remains unclear. The V gene lost 4 bases and the J gene lost 0 bases, with 10 bases spanning the gap. Per the germline V gene, CDR1 is SGHRS and CDR2 is YFSETQ. The CDR3 spans 14 residues. CDR3 in amino acids: CASSPRRLNTEAFF. CDR3 coding DNA: TGCGCCAGCAGCCCCCGGAGACTGAACACTGAAGCTTTCTTT.

V usage is TRBV18 and J usage is TRBJ1-4; D is perhaps TRBD1 (6 bases). This CDR3 spans 14 amino acids. V lost 3 bases to trimming and J lost 6 bases, with 11 bases between them. Germline CDR1 is KGHSH and CDR2 is LQKENI. CDR3 in DNA: TGTGCCAGCTCACCGGGAGGGGGAGATGAAAAACTGTTTTTT. Protein product: CASSPGGGDEKLFF.

V and J are TRBV11-2 and TRBJ1-1, with D perhaps matching TRBD1 (6 bases). V was trimmed by 6 bases and J by 5 bases, leaving 25 bases between them. The CDR3 spans 17 residues. Germline values: CDR1 SGHAT, CDR2 FQNNGV. The CDR3 coding sequence is TGTGCCAGCAGGCCAGGAACGGGCAGGGGTTGGGGAACTGAAGCTTTCTTT. Protein product: CASRPGTGRGWGTEAFF.

In the case of this clone: This specimen includes other DNA sequences encoding the same CDR3. The rearrangement uses TRBV7-9 and TRBJ1-5; D unclear. Germline lookup yields CDR1 SEHNR and CDR2 FQNEAQ (reference sequence). Trimming took 2 bases from V and 5 from J, leaving 7 bases between them. The CDR3 is 13 residues long. CDR3 sequence: CASSLSGDQPQHF. CDR3 coding DNA: TGTGCCAGCAGCTTATCGGGTGATCAGCCCCAGCATTTT.

The chain couples TRBV7-9 to TRBJ2-1; TRBD2 matches at 7 bases. The CDR3 is made up of 13 amino acids. With V trimmed by 4 bases and J by 9 bases, 6 bases remained unmatched. Germline CDR1 SEHNR, CDR2 FQNEAQ (reference sequence). The CDR3 DNA is TGTGCCAGCAGCTACCGGACTAGTCGTGAGCAGTTCTTC. It codes for CASSYRTSREQFF.

This clone was seen more than once but under ten times. The rearrangement links TRBV5-4 to TRBJ2-3, with 10 bases identical to TRBD2. The V and J ends lost 1 base and 2 bases, in that order; junction bases with no gene match: 1. The germline CDR1 and CDR2 sequences are SGHNT and YYREEE (reference sequence). CDR3 length equals 15 residues. The CDR3 here is CASSLTSGVTDTQYF. CDR3 nucleotides: TGTGCCAGCAGCTTGACTAGCGGGGTCACAGATACGCAGTATTTT.

The V gene is TRBV11-3, the J gene TRBJ1-1, with D perhaps matching TRBD1 (5 bases). Trimming stripped 5 bases from V and 1 base from J, with 11 bases between. The germline gives CDR1 SGHNT, CDR2 YENEEA. CDR3 length: 14 amino acids. CDR3 DNA: TGTGCCAGCAGCCAGGACGGGGGGAACACTGAAGCTTTCTTT. This translates into CASSQDGGNTEAFF.

This clone was counted a few times. The identical CDR3 is also encoded by other nucleotide sequences in the sample. This chain links TRBV10-3 with TRBJ2-3, with 9 positions matching TRBD2. The CDR3 has 15 residues. Looked up from germline, CDR1 is ENHRY and CDR2 is SYGVKD. V lost 4 bases to trimming and J lost 0 bases; unmatched junction nucleotides: 2. The CDR3 bases are TGTGCCATCAGTGTTCTAGCGGGAAGCACAGATACGCAGTATTTT. Amino acid sequence: CAISVLAGSTDTQYF.